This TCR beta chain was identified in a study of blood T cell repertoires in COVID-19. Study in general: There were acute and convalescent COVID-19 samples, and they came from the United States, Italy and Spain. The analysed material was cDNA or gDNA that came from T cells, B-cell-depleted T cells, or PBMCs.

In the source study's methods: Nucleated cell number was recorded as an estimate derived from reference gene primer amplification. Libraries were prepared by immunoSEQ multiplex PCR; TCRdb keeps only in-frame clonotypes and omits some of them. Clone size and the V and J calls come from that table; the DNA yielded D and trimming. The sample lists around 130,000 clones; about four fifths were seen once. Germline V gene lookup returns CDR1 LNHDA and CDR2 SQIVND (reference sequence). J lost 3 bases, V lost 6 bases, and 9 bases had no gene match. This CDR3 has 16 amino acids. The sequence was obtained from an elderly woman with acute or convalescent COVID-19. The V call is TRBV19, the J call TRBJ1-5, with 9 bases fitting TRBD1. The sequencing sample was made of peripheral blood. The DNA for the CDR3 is TGTGCCAGTAGACCCATGGGACAGGGCAACAATCAGCCCCAGCATTTT. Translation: CASRPMGQGNNQPQHF.